A single sample is the source of the 27 T cell receptor beta chains below, sequenced in a study of T-cell reconstitution after alpha-beta-depleted transplantation in children. Preparation of the TCRbeta library used unique molecular identifiers. In TCRdb, the PCR reads were re-called with MiXCR into one record per CDR3 protein. This table has a few hundred thousand distinct CDR3 sequences, under 13% appearing once. This sample comprised PBMCs, obtained before TCRalphabeta/CD19-depleted stem cell transplant. The source is a child younger than two with acute myeloid leukemia, due to receive a stem cell transplant.

This clonotype was recorded a few times. Compared with germline, one end of the junction differs, possibly owing to a read error. The CDR3 DNA sequence: TGTGCCAGCAGTTCCTCCTCCGACACCATGCTAGGTTGGTTC. This translates into CASSSSSDTMLGWF. The chain links TRBV5-5 to TRBJ2-7; D gene ambiguous. The CDR3 is made up of 14 amino acids. Per germline, CDR1 SGHKS and CDR2 YYEKEE (reference sequence). Based on the CDR3 plus reference TRBV5-5 and TRBJ2-7, the full variable domain is DAGVTQSPTHLIKTRGQQVTLRCSPISGHKSVSWYQQVLGQGPQFIFQYYEKEERGRGNFPDRFSARQFPNYSSELNVNALLLGDSALYLCASSSSSDTMLGWFGPGTRLTVT.

This clonotype has a count of ten or more. The junction departs from the called germline gene at one end, perhaps through a read error. The chain uses TRBV20-1 and TRBJ2-7, with 9 bases fitting TRBD1. Germline CDR1 and CDR2: DFQATT and SNEGSKA (reference sequence). This CDR3 has 11 residues. The DNA for the CDR3 is TGCAGTGCTAGTATGGTGGGGGACAGGGTGTTT. Translating it yields CSASMVGDRVF.

This clonotype has ten or more counts. V gene TRBV10-3 combines with J gene TRBJ2-7; 7 bases align to TRBD1. V shed 8 bases, J shed 0 bases, and the junction held 7 bases outside the gene matches. This CDR3 has 14 residues. Germline loops: CDR1 ENHRY, CDR2 SYGVKD. CDR3 sequence (DNA): TGTGCCATCTCCTATGCAGGGGGCTCCTACGAGCAGTACTTC. It yields the protein CAISYAGGSYEQYF.

This clonotype was seen ten or more times. CDR3 DNA: TGTGCCAGCAGCTTACTTTGGGGGGCACCGAGAACGGGCGGGATAAGCACAGATACGCAGTATTTT. This encodes CASSLLWGAPRTGGISTDTQYF. The rearrangement uses TRBV7-7 and TRBJ2-3; the D call may be TRBD1 or TRBD2 (6 bases each). CDR3 size: 22 residues. Germline CDR1 SSHAT, CDR2 FNYEAQ (reference sequence). Trimming took off 2 bases at V and 0 bases at J, with 30 bases between the two ends.

This chain connects TRBV28 to TRBJ2-4, with unresolved D. This CDR3 contains 14 residues. From germline, CDR1 is MDHEN and CDR2 SYDVKM. V lost 4 bases, J lost 1 base, and 8 bases lay in between. The CDR3 region has the DNA TGTGCCAGCAGTTCCCCCGGGGCCAAAAACATTCAGTACTTC. It encodes CASSSPGAKNIQYF. Variable domain in full (rest from reference TRBV28 and TRBJ2-4): DVKVTQSSRYLVKRTGEKVFLECVQDMDHENMFWYRQDPGLGLRLIYFSYDVKMKEKGDIPEGYSVSREKKERFSLILESASTNQTSMYLCASSSPGAKNIQYFGAGTRLSVL.

This clonotype was seen at least ten times. DNA for the CDR3: TGTGCCAGCATAGATTCTAACTATGGCTACACCTTC. Translation gives CASIDSNYGYTF. V gene TRBV12-3 or TRBV12-4 combines with J gene TRBJ1-2; D remains ambiguous. The CDR3 contains 12 residues. Trimming removed 7 bases at V and 0 bases at J, with 6 bases between.

The sample holds many counts of this clonotype. V and J are TRBV12-3 or TRBV12-4 and TRBJ1-2, with TRBD1 as a possible D gene (6 bases). The CDR3 contains 12 residues. Trimming removed 5 bases from V and 4 bases from J, with 8 bases in between. This CDR3 is CASSNRAYGYTF. DNA for the CDR3: TGTGCCAGCAGTAACAGGGCCTATGGCTACACCTTC.

At least ten counts were recorded for this clonotype. The CDR3 DNA sequence: TGCAGCGTTGAAGTGGGGGATCAGCCCCAGCATTTT. Translated: CSVEVGDQPQHF. J is TRBJ1-5 and V is TRBV29-1, with D tentatively TRBD1 (5 bases). In germline, CDR1 is SQVTM, CDR2 ANQGSEA. V was shortened by 1 base and J by 5 bases, with 6 bases between the two germline ends. This CDR3 has 12 amino acids.

This clonotype has ten or more counts. The chain combines TRBV4-2 with TRBJ2-1; D is ambiguous. The CDR3 sequence is 14 residues long. The germline V gene encodes CDR1 LGHNA and CDR2 YNFKEQ. V shed 0 bases and J shed 3 bases, with 6 bases lying between them. Here the CDR3 reads CASSQDSRYNEQFF. The CDR3 bases are TGTGCCAGCAGCCAAGATAGCCGCTACAATGAGCAGTTCTTC.

J is TRBJ1-2 and V is TRBV30, with D perhaps TRBD1 (5 bases). Between the trimmed V and J ends, which lost 2 bases and 3 bases, there was a span of 16 bases. Germline V gene lookup returns CDR1 GTSNPN and CDR2 SVGIG (reference sequence). CDR3 length equals 15 residues. Here the CDR3 DNA reads TGTGCCTGGAGTAAGCCAGGGTTGGGGTACTATGGCTACACCTTC. Translation: CAWSKPGLGYYGYTF.

This clonotype was seen repeatedly, ten times or more. The chain joins TRBV5-1 to TRBJ2-1, with D possibly being TRBD1 or TRBD2 (5 bases each). Germline assignment: CDR1 SGHRS and CDR2 YFSETQ. This CDR3 is 14 amino acids long. V was pared by 4 bases and J by 9 bases, with 17 bases between. CDR3 amino acids: CASSPGTLGGEQFF. The CDR3 DNA is TGCGCCAGCAGCCCGGGGACCCTAGGCGGTGAGCAGTTCTTC.

At least ten counts were recorded for this clonotype. The CDR3 region is CAGRDTRDYGYTF. CDR3 DNA: TGTGCCGGACGGGACACAAGGGACTATGGCTACACCTTC. The rearrangement joins TRBV28 to TRBJ1-2, with a weak D call TRBD1 (6 bases). V dropped 11 bases and J dropped 3 bases, with 16 bases sitting between them. The germline gives CDR1 MDHEN, CDR2 SYDVKM. The CDR3 is made up of 13 amino acids.

This clonotype came up many times. The chain carries TRBV7-9 and TRBJ2-3, with D hard to call. The CDR3 is 13 residues long. The V and J ends lost 3 bases and 4 bases respectively, with 8 bases between them. Germline loops: CDR1 SEHNR, CDR2 FQNEAQ (reference sequence). CDR3 DNA: TGTGCCAGCAGCTTGAGCGACTCAGATACGCAGTATTTT. It specifies CASSLSDSDTQYF.

This clonotype appeared many times. V gene TRBV6-1 combines with J gene TRBJ2-7; 14 nucleotides line up with TRBD2. With V trimmed by 5 bases and J by 4 bases, 4 bases remained unmatched. CDR1 MNHNS and CDR2 SASEGT come from the germline V gene. The CDR3 length is 15 residues. CDR3 nucleotides: TGTGCCAGCAGTACGGGACTAGCGGGAGTTTACGAGCAGTACTTC. Its translation is CASSTGLAGVYEQYF.

This clonotype was detected ten times or more. The CDR3: CASSQVGGVGEQYF. In DNA form, the CDR3 reads TGCGCCAGCAGCCAAGTCGGGGGTGTAGGAGAGCAGTACTTC. The chain recombines TRBV4-1 with TRBJ2-7; tentatively, D is TRBD2 (6 bases). CDR3 size: 14 residues. Trimming stripped 1 base from V and 7 bases from J, with 14 bases between. CDR1 is MGHRA, CDR2 YSYEKL, per germline.

This clonotype was seen ten or more times. The rearrangement joins TRBV20-1 to TRBJ2-3, with D possibly matching TRBD2 (5 bases). CDR1 is DFQATT, CDR2 SNEGSKA, per germline (reference sequence). The CDR3 runs to 15 residues. Here the CDR3 DNA reads TGCAGAGCTGCCCGGACTTCATTCCCGTCAGATACGCAGTATTTT. This sequence encodes CRAARTSFPSDTQYF.

This clonotype has ten or more counts. The CDR3 nucleotides read TGTGCCAGCAGTCCCTCTACTAGCGGGAGTATCTACTACAATGAGCAGTTCTTC. Residues: CASSPSTSGSIYYNEQFF. The chain has TRBV2 and TRBJ2-1; TRBD2 aligns across 11 bases. Trimming removed 5 bases from V and 3 bases from J; junction bases left unmatched: 12. CDR3 size: 18 residues. Germline loops: CDR1 SNHLY, CDR2 FYNNEI.

The V gene is TRBV5-1, the J gene TRBJ2-5; D not certain. This CDR3 spans 14 amino acids. Germline V gene lookup returns CDR1 SGHRS and CDR2 YFSETQ. Between the trimmed V and J ends, which lost 2 bases and 4 bases, there was a span of 12 bases. CDR3 in DNA: TGCGCCAGCAGCTTACCATGGACCGGAGAGACCCAGTACTTC. Protein product: CASSLPWTGETQYF. Full variable domain (outside the CDR3, taken from reference TRBV5-1 and TRBJ2-5): KAGVTQTPRYLIKTRGQQVTLSCSPISGHRSVSWYQQTPGQGLQFLFEYFSETQRNKGNFPGRFSGRQFSNSRSEMNVSTLELGDSALYLCASSLPWTGETQYFGPGTRLLVL.

This clonotype appeared many times. V and J are TRBV12-3 or TRBV12-4 and TRBJ2-6, with D possibly matching TRBD2 (6 bases). CDR3 length: 15 residues. The V gene lost 3 bases and the J gene lost 2 bases, with 8 bases spanning the gap. The CDR3 DNA follows: TGTGCCAGCAGTTTTTGGGGGGCTGGGGCCAACGTCCTGACTTTC. Amino acid sequence: CASSFWGAGANVLTF.

The table lists this clonotype with many counts. The gene calls are TRBV20-1 and TRBJ2-2; the D gene is possibly TRBD2 (6 bases). The germline V gene encodes CDR1 DFQATT and CDR2 SNEGSKA (reference sequence). This CDR3 region has 12 residues. Trimming took off 3 bases at V and 7 bases at J, with 9 bases between the two ends. The CDR3 region has the DNA TGCAGTGCTAGTCGGGGGTTCGGGGAGCTGTTTTTT. Translation gives CSASRGFGELFF.

The genes are TRBV7-9 and TRBJ2-1; D is unclear. In germline, CDR1 is SEHNR, CDR2 FQNEAQ (reference sequence). CDR3 length: 12 amino acids. Trimming left V 4 bases short and J 11 bases short, with 12 bases between. The CDR3 DNA sequence: TGTGCCAGCAGCTCCCGAGGTGACCAGCAGTTCTTC. Protein sequence: CASSSRGDQQFF.

This clonotype was seen many times. The chain recombines TRBV7-9 with TRBJ1-1; TRBD1 agrees at 7 bases. Trimming took 5 bases from V and 0 from J; bases not matched to a gene: 6. Germline V gene lookup returns CDR1 SEHNR and CDR2 FQNEAQ (reference sequence). This CDR3 is built from 15 residues. The CDR3 loop reads CASSRRGQMNTEAFF. The CDR3 nucleotides read TGTGCCAGCAGCCGCCGGGGACAGATGAACACTGAAGCTTTCTTT.

The sample holds many counts of this clonotype. The chain couples TRBV28 to TRBJ1-2, with D maybe TRBD1 (6 bases). The CDR3 extends over 15 amino acids. The V end lost 7 bases, the J end lost 3 bases, and 18 bases lay between the germline ends. Per the germline V gene, CDR1 is MDHEN and CDR2 is SYDVKM. The CDR3 region is CASTLVGGQDYGYTF. In DNA, the CDR3 is TGTGCCAGCACCTTGGTCGGGGGCCAGGACTATGGCTACACCTTC.

This clonotype was found many times. V is TRBV9 and J is TRBJ2-1; the D is unclear. V lost 0 bases and J lost 4, with 8 bases in between. Germline lookup yields CDR1 SGDLS and CDR2 YYNGEE. The CDR3 spans 14 residues. CDR3 residues: CASSVAEVYNEQFF. In nucleotides, the CDR3 is TGTGCCAGCAGCGTAGCCGAGGTTTACAATGAGCAGTTCTTC.

The CDR3 DNA follows: TGCGCCAGCAGTCAATTTCTGGGGTTAGGGTTCTCCTACGAGCAGTACTTC. Protein product: CASSQFLGLGFSYEQYF. The J gene is TRBJ2-7, the V gene TRBV23-1, with D hard to call. TRBV23-1 is an ORF for which the function is uncertain. CDR3 length equals 17 residues. The V end lost 1 base, the J end lost 0 bases, and 16 bases lay between the germline ends.

This clonotype has more than one count but fewer than ten. The chain recombines TRBV2 with TRBJ2-1; tentative D call: TRBD2 (5 bases). CDR3 length equals 14 residues. The germline CDR1 and CDR2 sequences are SNHLY and FYNNEI. The germline V and J ends were trimmed by 5 bases and 0 bases, with 8 bases remaining between them. The CDR3 DNA sequence: TGTGCCAGCAGTTCGGAGGTCTCCTACAATGAGCAGTTCTTC. Translating it yields CASSSEVSYNEQFF. The variable domain in full, completed from reference TRBV2 and TRBJ2-1, reads EPEVTQTPSHQVTQMGQEVILRCVPISNHLYFYWYRQILGQKVEFLVSFYNNEISEKSEIFDDQFSVERPDGSNFTLKIRSTKLEDSAMYFCASSSEVSYNEQFFGPGTRLTVL.

Of note for this clonotype: Since a much larger clone is just one base distant, this may be a read error. This rearrangement joins TRBV3-1 to TRBJ2-7, with 10 positions matching TRBD2. This CDR3 has 16 residues. Germline values: CDR1 LGHDT, CDR2 YNNKEL (reference sequence). CDR3 DNA sequence: TGTACCAGCAGCCCCTCGACCGGACTAGCGGACTACGAGCAGTACTTC. Protein product: CTSSPSTGLADYEQYF.